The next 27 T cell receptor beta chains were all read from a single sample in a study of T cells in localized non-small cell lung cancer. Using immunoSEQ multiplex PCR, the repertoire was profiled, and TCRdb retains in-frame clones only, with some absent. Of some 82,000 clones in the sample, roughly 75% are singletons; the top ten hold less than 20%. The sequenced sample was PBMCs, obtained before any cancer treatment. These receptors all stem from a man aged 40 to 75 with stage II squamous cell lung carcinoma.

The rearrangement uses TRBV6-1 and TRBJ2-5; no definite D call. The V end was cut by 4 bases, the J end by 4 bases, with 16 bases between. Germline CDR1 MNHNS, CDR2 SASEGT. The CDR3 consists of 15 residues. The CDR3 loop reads CASSVPWERAETQYF. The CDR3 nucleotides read TGTGCCAGCAGTGTACCCTGGGAAAGGGCAGAGACCCAGTACTTC.

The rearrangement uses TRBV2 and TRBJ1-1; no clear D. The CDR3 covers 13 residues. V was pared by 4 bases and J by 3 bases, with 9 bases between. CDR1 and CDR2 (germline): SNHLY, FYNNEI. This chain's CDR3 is CASSGEGDTEAFF. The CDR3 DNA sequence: TGTGCCAGCAGTGGGGAGGGCGACACTGAAGCTTTCTTT.

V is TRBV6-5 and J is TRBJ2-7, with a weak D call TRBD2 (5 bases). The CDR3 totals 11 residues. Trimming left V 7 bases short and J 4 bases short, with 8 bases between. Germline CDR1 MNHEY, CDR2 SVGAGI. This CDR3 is CASTLEYEQYF. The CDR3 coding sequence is TGTGCCAGCACACTAGAGTACGAGCAGTACTTC.

This CDR3 is CASSAGPETQYF. CDR3 DNA: TGTGCCAGCAGCGCGGGCCCAGAGACCCAGTACTTC. V gene TRBV9 combines with J gene TRBJ2-5; D is uncertain. V was clipped by 3 bases and J by 4 bases, with 7 bases between them. CDR1 and CDR2 from the germline V gene are SGDLS and YYNGEE. The CDR3 is 12 residues long. The entire variable domain, with the rest obtained from reference TRBV9 and TRBJ2-5, is as follows: DSGVTQTPKHLITATGQRVTLRCSPRSGDLSVYWYQQSLDQGLQFLIQYYNGEERAKGNILERFSAQQFPDLHSELNLSSLELGDSALYFCASSAGPETQYFGPGTRLLVL.

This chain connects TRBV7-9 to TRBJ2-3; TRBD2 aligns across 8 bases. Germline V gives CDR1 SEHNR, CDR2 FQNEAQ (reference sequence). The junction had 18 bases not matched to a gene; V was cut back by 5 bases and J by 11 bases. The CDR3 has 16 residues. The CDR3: CASSHHETGTSKVQYF. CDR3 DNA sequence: TGTGCCAGCAGCCATCATGAAACCGGGACTAGTAAGGTGCAGTATTTT.

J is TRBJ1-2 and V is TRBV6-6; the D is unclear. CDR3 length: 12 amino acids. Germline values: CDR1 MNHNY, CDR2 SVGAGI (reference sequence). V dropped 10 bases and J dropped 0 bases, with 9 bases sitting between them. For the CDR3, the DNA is TGTGCCACCCGACAAACTAACTATGGCTACACCTTC. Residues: CATRQTNYGYTF.

CDR3 coding DNA: TGTGCCACCAGCAGAGATCTAGGGGAGACCCAGTACTTC. This gives the protein CATSRDLGETQYF. This chain connects TRBV15 to TRBJ2-5; D is ambiguous. The V end lost 0 bases, the J end lost 5 bases, and 7 bases lay between the germline ends. This CDR3 comprises 13 residues. Germline lookup yields CDR1 LNHNV and CDR2 YYDKDF (reference sequence).

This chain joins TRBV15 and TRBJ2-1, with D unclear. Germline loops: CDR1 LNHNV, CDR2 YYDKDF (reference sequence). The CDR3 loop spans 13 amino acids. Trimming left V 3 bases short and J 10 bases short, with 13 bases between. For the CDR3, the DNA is TGTGCCACCAGCAGGTATCAACGACCGGAGCAGTTCTTC. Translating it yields CATSRYQRPEQFF.

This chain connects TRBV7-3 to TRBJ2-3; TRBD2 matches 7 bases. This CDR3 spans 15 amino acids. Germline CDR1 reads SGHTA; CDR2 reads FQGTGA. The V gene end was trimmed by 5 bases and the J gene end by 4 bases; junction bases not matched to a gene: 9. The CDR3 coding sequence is TGTGCCAGCAGCGCCCTAGAGGGGAGGGCAGATACGCAGTATTTT. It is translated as CASSALEGRADTQYF.

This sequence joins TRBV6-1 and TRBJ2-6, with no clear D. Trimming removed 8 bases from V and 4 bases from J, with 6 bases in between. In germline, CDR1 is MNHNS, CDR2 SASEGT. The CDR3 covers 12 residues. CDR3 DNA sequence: TGTGCCAGCGGGCAGGGGGCCAACGTCCTGACTTTC. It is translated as CASGQGANVLTF.

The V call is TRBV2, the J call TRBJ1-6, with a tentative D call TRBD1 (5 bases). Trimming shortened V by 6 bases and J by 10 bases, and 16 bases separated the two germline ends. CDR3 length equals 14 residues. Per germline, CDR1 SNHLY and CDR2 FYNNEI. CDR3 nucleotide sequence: TGTGCCAGCAGCCGCATAGGGGACGGCTCACCCCTCCACTTT. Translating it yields CASSRIGDGSPLHF.

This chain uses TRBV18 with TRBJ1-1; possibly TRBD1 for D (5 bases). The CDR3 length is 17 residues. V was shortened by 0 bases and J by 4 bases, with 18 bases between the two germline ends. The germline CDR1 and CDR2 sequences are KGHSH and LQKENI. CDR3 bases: TGTGCCAGCTCACCACCCGGGAGGGGCTCCATCCTCACTGAAGCTTTCTTT. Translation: CASSPPGRGSILTEAFF.

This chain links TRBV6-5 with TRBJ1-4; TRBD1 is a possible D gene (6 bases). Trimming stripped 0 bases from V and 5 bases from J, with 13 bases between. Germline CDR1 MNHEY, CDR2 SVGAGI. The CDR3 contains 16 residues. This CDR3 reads CASSYSQGRNNEKLFF. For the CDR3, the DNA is TGTGCCAGCAGTTACTCCCAGGGGCGTAACAATGAAAAACTGTTTTTT.

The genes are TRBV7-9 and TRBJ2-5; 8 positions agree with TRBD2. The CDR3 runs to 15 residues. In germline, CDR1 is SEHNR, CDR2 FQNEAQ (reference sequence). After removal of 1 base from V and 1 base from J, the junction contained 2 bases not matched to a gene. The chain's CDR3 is CASSLVAGLQETQYF. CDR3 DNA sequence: TGTGCCAGCAGCTTAGTAGCGGGGCTCCAAGAGACCCAGTACTTC.

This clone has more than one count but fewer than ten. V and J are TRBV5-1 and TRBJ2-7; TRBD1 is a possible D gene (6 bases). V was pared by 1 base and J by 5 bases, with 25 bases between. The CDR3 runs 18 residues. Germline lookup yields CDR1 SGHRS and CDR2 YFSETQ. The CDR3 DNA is TGCGCCAGCAGCTTGCAGGGGCAGGGGAGTTTCGGATCTGACGAGCAGTACTTC. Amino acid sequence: CASSLQGQGSFGSDEQYF.

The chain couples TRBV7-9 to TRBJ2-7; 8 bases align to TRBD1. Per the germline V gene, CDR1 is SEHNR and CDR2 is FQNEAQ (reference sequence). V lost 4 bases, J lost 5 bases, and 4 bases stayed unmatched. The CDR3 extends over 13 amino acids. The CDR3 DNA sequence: TGTGCCAGCAGCTCAGACAGGGGCCACGAGCAGTACTTC. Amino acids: CASSSDRGHEQYF. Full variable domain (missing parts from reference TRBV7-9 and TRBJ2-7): DTGVSQNPRHKITKRGQNVTFRCDPISEHNRLYWYRQTLGQGPEFLTYFQNEAQLEKSRLLSDRFSAERPKGSFSTLEIQRTEQGDSAMYLCASSSDRGHEQYFGPGTRLTVT.

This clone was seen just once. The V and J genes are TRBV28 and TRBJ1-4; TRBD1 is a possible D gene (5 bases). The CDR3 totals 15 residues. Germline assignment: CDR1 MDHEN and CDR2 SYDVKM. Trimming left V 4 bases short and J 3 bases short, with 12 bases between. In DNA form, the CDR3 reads TGTGCCAGCAGTTCCCCGCAGGGCCCTAATGAAAAACTGTTTTTT. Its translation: CASSSPQGPNEKLFF.

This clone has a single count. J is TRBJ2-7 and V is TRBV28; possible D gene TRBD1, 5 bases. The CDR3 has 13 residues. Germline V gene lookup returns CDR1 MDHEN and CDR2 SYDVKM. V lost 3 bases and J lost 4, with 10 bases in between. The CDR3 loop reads CASSFQGEYEQYF. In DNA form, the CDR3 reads TGTGCCAGCAGTTTCCAGGGCGAATACGAGCAGTACTTC.

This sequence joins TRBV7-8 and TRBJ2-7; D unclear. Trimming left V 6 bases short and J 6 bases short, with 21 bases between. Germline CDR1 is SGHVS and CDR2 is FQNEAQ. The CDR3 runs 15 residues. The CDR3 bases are TGTGCCAGCAGGCTACAAGGGAAAGTAGCAGCCGAGCAGTACTTC. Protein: CASRLQGKVAAEQYF.

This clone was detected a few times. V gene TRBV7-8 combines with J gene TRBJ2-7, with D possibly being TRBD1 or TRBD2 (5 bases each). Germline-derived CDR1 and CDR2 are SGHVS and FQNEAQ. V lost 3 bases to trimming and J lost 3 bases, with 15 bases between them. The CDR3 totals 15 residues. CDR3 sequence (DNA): TGTGCCAGCAGCTTCAGTGCAGGGACCCTCTACGAGCAGTACTTC. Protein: CASSFSAGTLYEQYF.

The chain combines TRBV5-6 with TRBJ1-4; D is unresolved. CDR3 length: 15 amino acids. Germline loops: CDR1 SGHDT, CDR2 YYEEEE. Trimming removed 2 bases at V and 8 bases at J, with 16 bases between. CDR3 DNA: TGTGCCAGCAGCTTTGGGTGGAGTTCTCAGGAAAAACTGTTTTTT. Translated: CASSFGWSSQEKLFF.

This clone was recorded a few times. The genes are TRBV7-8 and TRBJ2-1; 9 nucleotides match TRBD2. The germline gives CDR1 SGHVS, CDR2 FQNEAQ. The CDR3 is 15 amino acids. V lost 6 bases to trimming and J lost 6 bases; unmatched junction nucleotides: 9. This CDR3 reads CASSLRREGFNEQFF. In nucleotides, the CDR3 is TGTGCCAGCAGTCTGAGGCGGGAGGGATTCAATGAGCAGTTCTTC.

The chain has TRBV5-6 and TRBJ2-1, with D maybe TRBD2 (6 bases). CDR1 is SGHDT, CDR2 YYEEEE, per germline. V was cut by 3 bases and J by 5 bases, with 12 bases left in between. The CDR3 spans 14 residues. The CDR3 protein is CASSYGTLHNEQFF. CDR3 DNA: TGTGCCAGCAGCTACGGGACTTTACACAATGAGCAGTTCTTC.

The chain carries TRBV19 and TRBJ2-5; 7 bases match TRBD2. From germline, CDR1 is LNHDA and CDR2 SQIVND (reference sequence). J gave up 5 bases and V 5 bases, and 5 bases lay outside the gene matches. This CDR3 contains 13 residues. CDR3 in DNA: TGTGCCAGTAGTGGGAGGGCGGGGGAGACCCAGTACTTC. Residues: CASSGRAGETQYF.

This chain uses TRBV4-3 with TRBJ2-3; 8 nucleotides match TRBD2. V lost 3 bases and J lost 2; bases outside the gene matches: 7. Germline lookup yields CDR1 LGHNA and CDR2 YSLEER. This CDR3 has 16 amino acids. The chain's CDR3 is CASSQVSGNPTDTQYF. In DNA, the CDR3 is TGCGCCAGCAGCCAGGTTAGCGGGAACCCCACAGATACGCAGTATTTT.

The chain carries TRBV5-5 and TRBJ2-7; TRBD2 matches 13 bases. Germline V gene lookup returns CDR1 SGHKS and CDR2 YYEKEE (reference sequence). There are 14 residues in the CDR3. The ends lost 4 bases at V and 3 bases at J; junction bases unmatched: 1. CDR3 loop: CASSGTSGNYEQYF. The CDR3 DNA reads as TGTGCCAGCAGCGGGACTAGCGGGAACTACGAGCAGTACTTC.

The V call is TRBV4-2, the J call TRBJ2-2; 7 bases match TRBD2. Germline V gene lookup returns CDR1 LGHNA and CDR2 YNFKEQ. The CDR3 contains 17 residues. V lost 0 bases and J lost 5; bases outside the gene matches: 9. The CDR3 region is CASSQEAAGRVTGELFF. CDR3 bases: TGTGCCAGCAGCCAAGAGGCAGCGGGGAGGGTTACCGGGGAGCTGTTTTTT.